This T cell receptor beta chain was sequenced in a study of tumor-infiltrating lymphocytes in primary liver carcinoma. Study conclusions and caveats: Blood had a significantly lower top-250-clone fraction than tumors did (p = 0.039).

Both RNA and DNA were isolated together from roughly 20-30 mg of bulk tissue that had not been sorted. Over 75% viable tumor cells were present in every tumor sample. The investigators made TCR beta cDNA from 500 ng total RNA, using a constant-region primer. Three rounds of nested multiplex PCR with slightly modified ARM-PCR produced TCR beta libraries. TRBV1-TRBV30 forward primers and a C-beta reverse primer were used in the first two PCR rounds, which each ran for around 11 cycles. TCRdb re-called the multiplex PCR reads with MiXCR, one entry per CDR3 protein. The profile covers under 110,000 distinct CDR3 sequences, with around 71% appearing a single time and 12% taken by the ten largest. The CDR3 is made up of 16 amino acids. CDR1 and CDR2 (germline): MGHDK, SYGVNS. With 3 bases clipped from V and 5 bases from J, the junction kept 7 bases outside the gene matches. Of note for this clonotype: No antigen is known for it.

The receptor's source is a woman aged 60-75 years with primary liver carcinoma and hepatitis B virus infection. Material: liver tumor tissue from sampling region 2. The subset here: tumor region T2, inferior pole. The chain links TRBV25-1 to TRBJ2-1, with 10 bases fitting TRBD2. CDR3 DNA sequence: TGTGCCAGCAGTGAGAGTAGCGGGAGGTCCAACAATGAGCAGTTCTTC. Amino acids: CASSESSGRSNNEQFF.